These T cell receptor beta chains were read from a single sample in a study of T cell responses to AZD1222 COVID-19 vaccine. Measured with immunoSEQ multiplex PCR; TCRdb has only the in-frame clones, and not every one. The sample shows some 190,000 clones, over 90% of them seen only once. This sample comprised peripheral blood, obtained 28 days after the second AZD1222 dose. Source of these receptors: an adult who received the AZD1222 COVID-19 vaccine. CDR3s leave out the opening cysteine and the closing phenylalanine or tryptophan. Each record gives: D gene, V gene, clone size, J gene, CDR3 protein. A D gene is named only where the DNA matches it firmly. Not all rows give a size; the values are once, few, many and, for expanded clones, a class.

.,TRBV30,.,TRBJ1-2,AWGTSGGYT
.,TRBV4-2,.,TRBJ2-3,ASSPRRDTQY
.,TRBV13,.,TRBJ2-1,ASSLNNEQF
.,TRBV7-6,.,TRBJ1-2,ASSQEENYGYT
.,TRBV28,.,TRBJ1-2,ASSFEGYGYT
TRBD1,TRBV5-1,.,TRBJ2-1,ASAIDRGTYNEQF
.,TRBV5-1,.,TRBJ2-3,ASSLAGVADTQY
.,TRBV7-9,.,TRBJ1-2,ASSLRTSSGYT
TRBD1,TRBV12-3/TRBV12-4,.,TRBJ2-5,ASSRQGPAQY
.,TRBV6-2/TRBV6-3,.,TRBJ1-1,ASSLRVMNTEAF
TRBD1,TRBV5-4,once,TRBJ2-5,ASSLQGNEETQY
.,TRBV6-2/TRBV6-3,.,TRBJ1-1,ASSRGSEAF
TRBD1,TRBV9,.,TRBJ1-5,ASSRTGGEGQPQH
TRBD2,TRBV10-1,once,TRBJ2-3,ASSESGHLAGDTQY
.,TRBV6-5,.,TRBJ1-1,ASRLNREAF
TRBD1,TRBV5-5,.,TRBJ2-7,ASSFNRGTTYEQY
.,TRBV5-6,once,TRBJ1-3,ASSLGGPGGNTIY
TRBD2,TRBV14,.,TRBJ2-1,ASSQGLAVVNEQF
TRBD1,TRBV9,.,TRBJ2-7,ASSTGTGIYEQY
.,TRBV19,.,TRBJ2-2,ASSIDPGLPNTGELF
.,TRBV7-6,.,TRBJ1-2,ASSSRRGLGEYGYT
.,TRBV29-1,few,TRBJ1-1,SVGSGLGQTTEAF
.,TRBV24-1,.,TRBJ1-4,ATSDSTGSGEKLF
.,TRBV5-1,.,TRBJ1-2,ATSAQGNYGYT
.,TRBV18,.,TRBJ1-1,ASSSDRNTEAF
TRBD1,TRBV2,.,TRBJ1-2,ASSPQQGAGNYGYT
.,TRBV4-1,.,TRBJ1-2,ASSQDQTDNSWQGYT
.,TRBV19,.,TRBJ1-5,ASSDTANSGQPQH
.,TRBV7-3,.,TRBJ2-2,ASSLKGGTGELF
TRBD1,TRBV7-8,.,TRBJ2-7,ASSPRDRVSYEQY
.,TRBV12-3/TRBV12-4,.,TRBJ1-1,ASSLPPQAF
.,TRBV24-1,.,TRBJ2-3,ATSHPPDTDTQY